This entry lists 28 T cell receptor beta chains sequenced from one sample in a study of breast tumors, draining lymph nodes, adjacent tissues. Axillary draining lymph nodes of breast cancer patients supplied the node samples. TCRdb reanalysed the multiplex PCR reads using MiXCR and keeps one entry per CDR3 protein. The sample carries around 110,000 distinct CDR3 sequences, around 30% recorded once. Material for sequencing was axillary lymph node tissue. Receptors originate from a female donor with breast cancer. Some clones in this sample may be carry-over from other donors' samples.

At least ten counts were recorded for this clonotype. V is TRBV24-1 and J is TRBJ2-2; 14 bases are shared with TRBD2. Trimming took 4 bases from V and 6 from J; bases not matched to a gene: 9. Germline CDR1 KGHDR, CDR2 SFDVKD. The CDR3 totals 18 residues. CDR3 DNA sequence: TGTGCCACCAGTGACGGGACTAGCGGGGGTCACAAGGCCGGGGAGCTGTTTTTT. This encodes CATSDGTSGGHKAGELFF.

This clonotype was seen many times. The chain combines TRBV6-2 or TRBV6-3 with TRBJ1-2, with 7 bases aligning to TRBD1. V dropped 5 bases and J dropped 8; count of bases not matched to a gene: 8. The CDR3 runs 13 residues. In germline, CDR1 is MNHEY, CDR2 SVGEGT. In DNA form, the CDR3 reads TGTGCCAGCAGTCACGGCGACAGGGACGGCTACACCTTC. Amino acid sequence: CASSHGDRDGYTF.

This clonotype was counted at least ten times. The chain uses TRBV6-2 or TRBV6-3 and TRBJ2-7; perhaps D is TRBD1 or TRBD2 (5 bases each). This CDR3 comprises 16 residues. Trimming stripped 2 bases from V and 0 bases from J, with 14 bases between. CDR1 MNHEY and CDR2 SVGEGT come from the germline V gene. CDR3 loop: CASSYGRGTSSYEQYF. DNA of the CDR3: TGTGCCAGCAGTTACGGGCGAGGGACGAGCTCCTACGAGCAGTACTTC.

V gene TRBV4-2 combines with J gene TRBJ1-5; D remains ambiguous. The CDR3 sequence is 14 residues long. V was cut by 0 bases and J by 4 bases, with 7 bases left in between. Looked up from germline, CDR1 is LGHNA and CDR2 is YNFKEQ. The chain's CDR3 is CASSQDVQNQPQHF. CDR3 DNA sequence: TGTGCCAGCAGCCAAGATGTGCAGAATCAGCCCCAGCATTTT.

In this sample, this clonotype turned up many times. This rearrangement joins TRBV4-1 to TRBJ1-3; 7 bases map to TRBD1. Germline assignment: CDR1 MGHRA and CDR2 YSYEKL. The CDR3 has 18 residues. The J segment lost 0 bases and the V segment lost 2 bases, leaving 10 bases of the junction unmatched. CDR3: CASSQIAGTAFSGNTIYF. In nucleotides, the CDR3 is TGCGCCAGCAGCCAAATCGCCGGGACAGCGTTCTCTGGAAACACCATATATTTT.

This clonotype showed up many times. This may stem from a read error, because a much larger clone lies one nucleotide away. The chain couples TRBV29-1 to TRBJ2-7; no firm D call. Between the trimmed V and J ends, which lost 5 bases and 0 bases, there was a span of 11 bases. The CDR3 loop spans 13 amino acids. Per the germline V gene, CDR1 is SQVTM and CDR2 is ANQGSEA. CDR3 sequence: CSVQRPTSYEQYF. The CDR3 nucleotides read TGCAGCGTTCAAAGGCCGACCTCCTACGAGCAGTACTTC.

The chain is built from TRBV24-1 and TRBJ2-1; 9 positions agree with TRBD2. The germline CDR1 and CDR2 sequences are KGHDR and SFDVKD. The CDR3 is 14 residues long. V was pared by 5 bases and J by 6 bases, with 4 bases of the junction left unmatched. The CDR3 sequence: CATSATSGSNEQFF. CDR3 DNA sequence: TGTGCCACCAGTGCCACTAGCGGGTCCAATGAGCAGTTCTTC.

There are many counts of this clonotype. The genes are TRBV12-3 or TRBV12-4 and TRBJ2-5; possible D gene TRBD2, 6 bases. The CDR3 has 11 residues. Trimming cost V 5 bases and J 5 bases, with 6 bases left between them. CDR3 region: CASSGGETQYF. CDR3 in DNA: TGTGCCAGCAGTGGGGGGGAGACCCAGTACTTC.

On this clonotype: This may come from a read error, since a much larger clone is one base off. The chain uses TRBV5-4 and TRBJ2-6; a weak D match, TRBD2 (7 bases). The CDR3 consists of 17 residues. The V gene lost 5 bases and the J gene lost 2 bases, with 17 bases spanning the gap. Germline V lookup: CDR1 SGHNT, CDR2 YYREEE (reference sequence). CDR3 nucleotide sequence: TGTGCCAGCAGGGAAGGGGGGGCCCGAGCTGGGGCCAACGTCCTGACTTTC. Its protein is CASREGGARAGANVLTF.

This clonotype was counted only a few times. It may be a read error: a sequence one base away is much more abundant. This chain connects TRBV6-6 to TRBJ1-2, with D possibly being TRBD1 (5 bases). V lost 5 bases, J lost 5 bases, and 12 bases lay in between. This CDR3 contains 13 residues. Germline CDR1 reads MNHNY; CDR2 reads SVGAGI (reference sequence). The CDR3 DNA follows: TGTGCCAGCAGTCACAGGCAGGGATATGGCTACACCTTC. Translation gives CASSHRQGYGYTF.

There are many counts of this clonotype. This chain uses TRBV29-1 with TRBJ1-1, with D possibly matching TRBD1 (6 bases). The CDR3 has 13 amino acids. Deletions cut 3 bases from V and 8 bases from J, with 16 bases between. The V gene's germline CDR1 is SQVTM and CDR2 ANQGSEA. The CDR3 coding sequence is TGCAGCGTTGATAATGGACAGTCCTTAGAAGCTTTCTTT. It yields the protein CSVDNGQSLEAFF.

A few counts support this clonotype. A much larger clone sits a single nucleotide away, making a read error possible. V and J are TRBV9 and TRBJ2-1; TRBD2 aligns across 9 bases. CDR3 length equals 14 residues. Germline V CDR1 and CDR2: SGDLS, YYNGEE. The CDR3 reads CASSVGLAGNEQSF. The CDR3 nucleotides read TGTGCCAGCAGCGTAGGGCTAGCGGGAAATGAGCAGTCCTTC.

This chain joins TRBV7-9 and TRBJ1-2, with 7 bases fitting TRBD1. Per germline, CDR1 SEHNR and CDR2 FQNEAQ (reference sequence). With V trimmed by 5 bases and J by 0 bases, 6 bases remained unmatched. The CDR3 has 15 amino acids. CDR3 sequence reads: CASSPWTGSNYGYTF. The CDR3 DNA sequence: TGTGCCAGCAGCCCATGGACAGGTTCTAACTATGGCTACACCTTC.

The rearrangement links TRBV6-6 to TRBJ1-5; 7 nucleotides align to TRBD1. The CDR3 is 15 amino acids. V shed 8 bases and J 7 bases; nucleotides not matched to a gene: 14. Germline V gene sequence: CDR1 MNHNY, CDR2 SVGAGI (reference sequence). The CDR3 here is CASGHSDRAGQPQHF. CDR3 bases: TGTGCCAGCGGTCACTCAGACAGGGCGGGCCAGCCCCAGCATTTT.

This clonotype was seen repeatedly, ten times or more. The CDR3: CASSLEANYGYTF. CDR3 nucleotide sequence: TGTGCCAGCAGCTTGGAGGCTAACTATGGCTACACCTTC. V gene TRBV13 combines with J gene TRBJ1-2; D call uncertain. V shed 3 bases and J shed 0 bases, with 5 bases lying between them. CDR3 length: 13 residues. CDR1 and CDR2 from the germline V gene are PRHDT and FYEKMQ (reference sequence).

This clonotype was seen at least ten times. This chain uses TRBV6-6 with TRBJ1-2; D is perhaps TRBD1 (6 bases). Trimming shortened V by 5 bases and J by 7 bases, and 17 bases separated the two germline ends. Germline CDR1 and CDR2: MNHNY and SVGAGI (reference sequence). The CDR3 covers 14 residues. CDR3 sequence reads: CASSPQGGGGGYTF. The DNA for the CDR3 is TGTGCCAGCAGTCCCCAGGGAGGAGGGGGTGGCTACACCTTC.

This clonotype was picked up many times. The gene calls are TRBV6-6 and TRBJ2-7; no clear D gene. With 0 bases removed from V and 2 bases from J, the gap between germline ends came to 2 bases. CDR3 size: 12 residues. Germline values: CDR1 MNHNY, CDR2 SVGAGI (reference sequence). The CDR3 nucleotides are TGTGCCAGCAGTTACTCCCCCTACGAGCAGTACTTC. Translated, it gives CASSYSPYEQYF.

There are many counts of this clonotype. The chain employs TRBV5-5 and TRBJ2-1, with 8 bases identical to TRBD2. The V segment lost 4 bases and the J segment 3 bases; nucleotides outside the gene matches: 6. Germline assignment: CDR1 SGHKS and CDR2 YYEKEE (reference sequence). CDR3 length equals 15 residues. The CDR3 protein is CASSTGTSLYNEQFF. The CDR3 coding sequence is TGTGCCAGCAGCACCGGGACTAGTCTCTACAATGAGCAGTTCTTC.

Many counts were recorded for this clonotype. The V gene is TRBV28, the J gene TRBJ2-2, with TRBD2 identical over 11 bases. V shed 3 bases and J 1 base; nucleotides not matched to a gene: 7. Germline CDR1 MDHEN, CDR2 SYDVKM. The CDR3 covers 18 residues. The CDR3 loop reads CASSFLTGLAVNTGELFF. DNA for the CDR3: TGTGCCAGCAGTTTCTTAACGGGACTAGCGGTGAACACCGGGGAGCTGTTTTTT.

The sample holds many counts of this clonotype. CDR3 sequence: CASSQGGSHEQFF. Here the CDR3 DNA reads TGTGCCAGCAGCCAAGGCGGGAGTCATGAGCAGTTCTTC. The gene calls are TRBV14 and TRBJ2-1, with 7 bases matching TRBD2. V was clipped by 1 base and J by 8 bases; unmatched bases: 2. From germline, CDR1 is SGHDN and CDR2 FVKESK. The CDR3 runs to 13 residues.

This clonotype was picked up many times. CDR3 sequence reads: CASSLGANVLTF. DNA of the CDR3: TGTGCCAGCAGCCTAGGGGCCAACGTCCTGACTTTC. This chain joins TRBV3-1 and TRBJ2-6; no firm D call. Germline V gene data show CDR1 as LGHDT and CDR2 as YNNKEL (reference sequence). Trimming cost V 4 bases and J 4 bases, with 2 bases left between them. CDR3 length equals 12 residues.

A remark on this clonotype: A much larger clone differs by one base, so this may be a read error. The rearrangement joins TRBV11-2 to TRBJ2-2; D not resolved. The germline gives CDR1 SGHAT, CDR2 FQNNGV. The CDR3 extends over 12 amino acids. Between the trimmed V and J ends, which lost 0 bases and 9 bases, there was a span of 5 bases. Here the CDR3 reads CASSLDWRELFF. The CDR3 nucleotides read TGTGCCAGCAGCTTAGATTGGCGGGAGCTGTTTTTT.

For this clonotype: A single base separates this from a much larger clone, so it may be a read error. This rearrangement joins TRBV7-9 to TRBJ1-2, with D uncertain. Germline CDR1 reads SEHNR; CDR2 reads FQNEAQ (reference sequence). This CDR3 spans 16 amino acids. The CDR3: CASSSLAGVGFYGHTF. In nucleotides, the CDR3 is TGTGCCAGCAGCTCATTGGCCGGGGTCGGTTTCTATGGCCACACCTTC.

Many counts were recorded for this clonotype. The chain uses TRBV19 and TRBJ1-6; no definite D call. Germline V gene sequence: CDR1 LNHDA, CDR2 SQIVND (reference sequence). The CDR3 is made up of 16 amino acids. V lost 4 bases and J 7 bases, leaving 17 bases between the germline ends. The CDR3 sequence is CASSTYTGMRNSPLHF. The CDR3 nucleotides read TGTGCCAGTAGTACCTATACGGGGATGCGGAATTCACCCCTCCACTTT.

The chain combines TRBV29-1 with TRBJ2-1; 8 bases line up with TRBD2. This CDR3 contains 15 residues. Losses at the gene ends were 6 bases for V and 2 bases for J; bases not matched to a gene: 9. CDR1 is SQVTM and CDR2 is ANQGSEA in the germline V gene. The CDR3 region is CSVQALAGTYNEQFF. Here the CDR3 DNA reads TGCAGCGTCCAAGCCTTAGCGGGGACCTACAATGAGCAGTTCTTC.

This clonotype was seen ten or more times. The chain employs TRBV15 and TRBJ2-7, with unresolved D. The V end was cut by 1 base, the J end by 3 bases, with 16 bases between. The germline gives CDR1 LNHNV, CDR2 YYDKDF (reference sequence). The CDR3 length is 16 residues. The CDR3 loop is CATSRGPGPSYYEQYF. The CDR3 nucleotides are TGTGCCACCAGCAGAGGCCCCGGTCCGAGCTACTACGAGCAGTACTTC. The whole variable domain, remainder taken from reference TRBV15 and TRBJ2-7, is DAMVIQNPRYQVTQFGKPVTLSCSQTLNHNVMYWYQQKSSQAPKLLFHYYDKDFNNEADTPDNFQSRRPNTSFCFLDIRSPGLGDTAMYLCATSRGPGPSYYEQYFGPGTRLTVT.

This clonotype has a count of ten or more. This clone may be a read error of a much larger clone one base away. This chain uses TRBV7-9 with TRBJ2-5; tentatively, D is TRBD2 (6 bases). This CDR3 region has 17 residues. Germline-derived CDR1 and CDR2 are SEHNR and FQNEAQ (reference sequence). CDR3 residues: CASSPPFRAGLQEPQYF. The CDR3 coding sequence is TGTGCCAGCAGCCCTCCGTTCCGGGCGGGGCTACAAGAGCCCCAGTACTTC.

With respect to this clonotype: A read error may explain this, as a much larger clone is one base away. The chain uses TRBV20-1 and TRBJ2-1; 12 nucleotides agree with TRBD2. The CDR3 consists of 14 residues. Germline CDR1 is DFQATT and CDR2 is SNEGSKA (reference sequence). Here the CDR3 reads CSAIGLAGYTEQFF. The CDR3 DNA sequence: TGCAGTGCTATAGGACTAGCGGGGTACACTGAGCAGTTCTTC.